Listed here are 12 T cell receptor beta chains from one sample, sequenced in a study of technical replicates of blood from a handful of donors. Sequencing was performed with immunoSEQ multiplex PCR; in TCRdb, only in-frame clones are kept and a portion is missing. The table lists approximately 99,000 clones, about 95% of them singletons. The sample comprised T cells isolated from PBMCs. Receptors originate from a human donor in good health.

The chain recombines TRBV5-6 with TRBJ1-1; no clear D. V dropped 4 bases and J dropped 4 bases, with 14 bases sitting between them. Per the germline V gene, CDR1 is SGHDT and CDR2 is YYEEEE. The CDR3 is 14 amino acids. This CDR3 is CASSGWGAVTEAFF. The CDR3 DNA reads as TGTGCCAGCAGCGGCTGGGGAGCGGTCACTGAAGCTTTCTTT.

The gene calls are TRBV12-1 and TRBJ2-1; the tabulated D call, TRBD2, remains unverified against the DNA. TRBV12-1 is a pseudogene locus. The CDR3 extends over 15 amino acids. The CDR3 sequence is CASSFLAGGPNEQFF. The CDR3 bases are TGTGCCAGCAGCTTTCTAGCGGGGGGGCCCAATGAGCAGTTCTTC.

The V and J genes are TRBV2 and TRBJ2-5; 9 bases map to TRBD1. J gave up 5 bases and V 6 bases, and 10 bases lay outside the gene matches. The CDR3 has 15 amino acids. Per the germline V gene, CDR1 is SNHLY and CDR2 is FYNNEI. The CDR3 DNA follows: TGTGCCAGCAGGTCAATACAGGGGGCTGGGGAGACCCAGTACTTC. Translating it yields CASRSIQGAGETQYF.

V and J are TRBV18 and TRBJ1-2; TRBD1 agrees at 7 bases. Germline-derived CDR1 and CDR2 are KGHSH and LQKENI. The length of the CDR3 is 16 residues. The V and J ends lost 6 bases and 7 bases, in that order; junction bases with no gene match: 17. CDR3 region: CASSPGYATGSGGYTF. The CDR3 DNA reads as TGTGCCAGCTCCCCTGGGTATGCGACAGGGAGCGGTGGCTACACCTTC.

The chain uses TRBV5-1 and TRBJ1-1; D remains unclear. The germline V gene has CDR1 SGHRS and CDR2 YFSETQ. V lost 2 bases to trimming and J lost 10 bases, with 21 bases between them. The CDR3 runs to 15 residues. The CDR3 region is CASSFSVNNPARAFF. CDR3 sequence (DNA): TGCGCCAGCAGCTTTTCAGTAAATAACCCGGCTAGAGCTTTCTTT.

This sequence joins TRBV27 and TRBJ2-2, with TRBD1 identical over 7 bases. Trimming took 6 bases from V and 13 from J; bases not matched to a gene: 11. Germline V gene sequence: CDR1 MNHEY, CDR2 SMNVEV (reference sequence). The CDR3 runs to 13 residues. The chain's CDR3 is CASRGGQVSRLFF. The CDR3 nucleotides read TGTGCCAGCAGAGGTGGACAGGTGTCGCGGCTGTTTTTT.

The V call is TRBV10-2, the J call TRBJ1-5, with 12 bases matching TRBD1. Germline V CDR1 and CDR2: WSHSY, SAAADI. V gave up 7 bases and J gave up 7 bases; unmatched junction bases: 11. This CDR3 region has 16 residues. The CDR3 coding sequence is TGCGCCAGCAAGGGGACAGGGGGCCTGCGGGGCCAGCCCCAGCATTTT. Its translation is CASKGTGGLRGQPQHF.

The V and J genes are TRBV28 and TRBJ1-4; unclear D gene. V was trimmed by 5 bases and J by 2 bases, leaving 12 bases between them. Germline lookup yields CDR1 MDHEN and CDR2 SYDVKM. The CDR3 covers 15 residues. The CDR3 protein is CASSGGGLTNEKLFF. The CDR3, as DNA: TGTGCCAGCAGTGGTGGAGGCCTCACTAATGAAAAACTGTTTTTT.

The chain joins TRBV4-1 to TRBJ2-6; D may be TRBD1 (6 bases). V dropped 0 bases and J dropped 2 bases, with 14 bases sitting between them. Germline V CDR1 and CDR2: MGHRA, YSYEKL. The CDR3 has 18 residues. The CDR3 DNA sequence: TGCGCCAGCAGCCAAGATCTGTCAGGGGCTGCTGGGGCCAACGTCCTGACTTTC. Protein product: CASSQDLSGAAGANVLTF.

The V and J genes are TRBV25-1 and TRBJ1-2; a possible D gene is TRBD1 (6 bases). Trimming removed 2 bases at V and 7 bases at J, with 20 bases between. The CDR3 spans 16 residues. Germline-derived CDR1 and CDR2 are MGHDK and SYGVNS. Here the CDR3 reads CASSEPPVGGSSGYTF. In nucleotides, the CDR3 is TGTGCCAGCAGTGAACCTCCCGTAGGGGGTTCAAGTGGCTACACCTTC.

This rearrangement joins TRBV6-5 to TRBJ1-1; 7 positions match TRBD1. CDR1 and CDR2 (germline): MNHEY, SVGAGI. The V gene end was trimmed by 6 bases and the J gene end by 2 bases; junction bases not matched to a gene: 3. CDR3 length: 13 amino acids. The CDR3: CASSDRANTEAFF. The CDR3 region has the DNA TGTGCCAGCAGCGACAGGGCCAACACTGAAGCTTTCTTT.

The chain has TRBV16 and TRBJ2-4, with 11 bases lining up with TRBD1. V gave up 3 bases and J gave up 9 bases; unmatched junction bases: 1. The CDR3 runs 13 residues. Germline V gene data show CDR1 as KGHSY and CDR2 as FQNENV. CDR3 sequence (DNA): TGTGCCAGCAGCCAGGGGACAGGGGGCATTCAGTACTTC. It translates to CASSQGTGGIQYF.